This T cell receptor (beta chain) was observed in a study of graft-versus-host responses after intestinal transplantation. Sequencing was performed with immunoSEQ multiplex PCR; in TCRdb, only in-frame clones are kept and a portion is missing. This table holds 130,000 or so clones, about nine tenths found once. As concerns this clone: The target antigen is unknown.

The CDR3 has 14 residues. V gave up 1 base and J gave up 7 bases, with 10 bases separating them. The germline gives CDR1 SGHTA, CDR2 FQGNSA. The sequence derives from a human donor who received an intestinal transplant. Here the sequenced sample was unstimulated CD4+ T cells sorted from spleen or lymph node cells, taken before intestinal transplant. This chain links TRBV7-2 with TRBJ2-2; possibly TRBD1 or TRBD2 for D (5 bases each). CDR3 region: CASSLGGYGGELFF. The CDR3 DNA sequence: TGTGCCAGCAGCTTAGGGGGGTATGGCGGGGAGCTGTTTTTT.